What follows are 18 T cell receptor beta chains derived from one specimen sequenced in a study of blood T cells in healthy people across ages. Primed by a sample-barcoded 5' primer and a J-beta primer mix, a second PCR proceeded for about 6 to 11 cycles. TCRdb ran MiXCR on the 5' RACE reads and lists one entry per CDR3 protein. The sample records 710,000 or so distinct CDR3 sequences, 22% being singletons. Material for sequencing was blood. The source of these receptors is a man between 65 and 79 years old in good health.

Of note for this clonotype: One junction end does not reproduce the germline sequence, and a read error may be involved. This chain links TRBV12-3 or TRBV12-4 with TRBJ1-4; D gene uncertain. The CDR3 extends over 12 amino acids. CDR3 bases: TGTGCCAGCAGAGCGACCGTGGAAAGACTGTTTTTT. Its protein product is CASRATVERLFF.

CDR3 in DNA: TGTGCCAGCAGCTCGGACAGGACCCCCTACGAGCAGTACGTC. This gives the protein CASSSDRTPYEQYV. The J gene is TRBJ2-7, the V gene TRBV5-5; 7 nucleotides match TRBD1. There are 14 residues in the CDR3. After removal of 3 bases from V and 2 bases from J, the junction contained 5 bases not matched to a gene. Germline V gives CDR1 SGHKS, CDR2 YYEKEE (reference sequence).

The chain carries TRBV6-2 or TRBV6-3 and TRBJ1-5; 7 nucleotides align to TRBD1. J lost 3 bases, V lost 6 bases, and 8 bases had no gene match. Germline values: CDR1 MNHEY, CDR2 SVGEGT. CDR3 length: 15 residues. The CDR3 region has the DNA TGTGCCAGCAGGTTCCGTGACAGGGACAATCAGCCCCAGCATTTT. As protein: CASRFRDRDNQPQHF.

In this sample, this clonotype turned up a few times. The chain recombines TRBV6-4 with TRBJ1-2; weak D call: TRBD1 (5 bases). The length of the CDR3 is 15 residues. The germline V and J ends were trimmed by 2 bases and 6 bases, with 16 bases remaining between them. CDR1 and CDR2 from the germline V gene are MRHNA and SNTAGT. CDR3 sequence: CASSDGRQTFNGYTF. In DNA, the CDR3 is TGTGCCAGCAGTGACGGCCGACAGACCTTTAATGGCTACACCTTC.

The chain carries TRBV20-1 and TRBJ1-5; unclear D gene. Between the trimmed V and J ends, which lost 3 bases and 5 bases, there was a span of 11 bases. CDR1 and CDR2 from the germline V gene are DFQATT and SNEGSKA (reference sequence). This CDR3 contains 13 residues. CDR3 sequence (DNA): TGCAGTGCTAGCTTCACAGTTCATCAGCCCCAGCATTTT. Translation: CSASFTVHQPQHF.

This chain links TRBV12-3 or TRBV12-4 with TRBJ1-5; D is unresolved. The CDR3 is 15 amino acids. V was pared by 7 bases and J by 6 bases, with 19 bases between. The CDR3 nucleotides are TGTGCCAGCACAAACCGTGATGGTAGGAGTCAGCCCCAGCATTTT. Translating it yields CASTNRDGRSQPQHF.

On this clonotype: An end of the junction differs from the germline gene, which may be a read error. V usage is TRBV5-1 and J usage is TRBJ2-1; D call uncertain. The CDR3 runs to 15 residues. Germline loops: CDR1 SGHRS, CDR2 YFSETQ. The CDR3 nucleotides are TGTGCCAGCAGCCCCCGGCGCACTCTAACCAATGAGCAGTTCTTC. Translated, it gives CASSPRRTLTNEQFF.

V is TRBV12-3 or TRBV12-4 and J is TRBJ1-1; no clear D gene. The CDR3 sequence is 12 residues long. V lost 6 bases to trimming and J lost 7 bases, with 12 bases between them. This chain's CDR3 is CASSLPYVEAFF. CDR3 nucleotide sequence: TGTGCCAGCAGCCTACCTTATGTTGAAGCTTTCTTT.

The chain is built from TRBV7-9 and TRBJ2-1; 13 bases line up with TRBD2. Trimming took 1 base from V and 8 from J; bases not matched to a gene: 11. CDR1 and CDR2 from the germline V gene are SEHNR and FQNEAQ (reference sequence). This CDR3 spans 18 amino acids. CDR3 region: CASSLVLAGGPRLDEQFF. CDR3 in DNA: TGTGCCAGCAGCTTAGTACTAGCGGGAGGGCCAAGGCTCGATGAGCAGTTCTTC.

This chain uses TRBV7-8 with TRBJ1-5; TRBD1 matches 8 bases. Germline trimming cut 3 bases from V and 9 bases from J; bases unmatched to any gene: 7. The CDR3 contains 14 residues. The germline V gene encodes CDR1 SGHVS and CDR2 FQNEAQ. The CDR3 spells CASSFDRGIRPQHF. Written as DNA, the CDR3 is TGTGCCAGCAGCTTCGACAGGGGAATCCGGCCCCAGCATTTT. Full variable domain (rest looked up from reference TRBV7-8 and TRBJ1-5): GAGVSQSPRYKVAKRGQDVALRCDPISGHVSLFWYQQALGQGPEFLTYFQNEAQLDKSGLPSDRFFAERPEGSVSTLKIQRTQQEDSAVYLCASSFDRGIRPQHFGDGTRLSIL.

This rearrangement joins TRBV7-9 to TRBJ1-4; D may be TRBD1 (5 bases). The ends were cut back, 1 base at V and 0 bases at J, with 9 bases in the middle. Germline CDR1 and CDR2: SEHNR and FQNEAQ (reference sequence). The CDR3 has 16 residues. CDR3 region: CASSLVSGATNEKLFF. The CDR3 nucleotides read TGTGCCAGCAGCTTAGTTTCGGGGGCAACTAATGAAAAACTGTTTTTT.

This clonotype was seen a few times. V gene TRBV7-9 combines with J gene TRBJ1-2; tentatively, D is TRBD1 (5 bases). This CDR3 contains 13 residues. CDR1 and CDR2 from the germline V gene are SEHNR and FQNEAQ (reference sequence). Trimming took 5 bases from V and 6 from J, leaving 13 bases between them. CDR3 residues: CASSPLAQDGYTF. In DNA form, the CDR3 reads TGTGCCAGCAGCCCCCTTGCACAGGATGGCTACACCTTC.

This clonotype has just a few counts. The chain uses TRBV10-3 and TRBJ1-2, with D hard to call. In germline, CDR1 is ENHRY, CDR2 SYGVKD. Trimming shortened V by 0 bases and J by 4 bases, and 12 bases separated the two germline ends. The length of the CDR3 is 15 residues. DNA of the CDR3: TGTGCCATCAGTGAGTCTGGCCCATCGGGCTATGGCTACACCTTC. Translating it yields CAISESGPSGYGYTF.

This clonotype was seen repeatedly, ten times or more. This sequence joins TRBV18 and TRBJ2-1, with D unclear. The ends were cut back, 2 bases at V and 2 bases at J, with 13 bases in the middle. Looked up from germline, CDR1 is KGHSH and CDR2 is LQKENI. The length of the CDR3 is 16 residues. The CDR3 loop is CASSPSLETTYNEQFF. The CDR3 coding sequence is TGTGCCAGCTCACCAAGCCTTGAGACCACCTACAATGAGCAGTTCTTC.

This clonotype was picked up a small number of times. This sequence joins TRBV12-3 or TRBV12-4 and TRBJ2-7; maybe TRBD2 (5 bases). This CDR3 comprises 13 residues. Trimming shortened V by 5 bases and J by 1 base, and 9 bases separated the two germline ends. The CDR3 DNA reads TGTGCCAGCAGTGCCGGGATTTCCTACGAGCAGTACTTC. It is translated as CASSAGISYEQYF.

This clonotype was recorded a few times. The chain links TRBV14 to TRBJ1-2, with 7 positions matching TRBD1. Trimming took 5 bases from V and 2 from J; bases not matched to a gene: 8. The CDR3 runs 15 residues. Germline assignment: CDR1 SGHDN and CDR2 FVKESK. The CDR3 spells CASSGLRGPNYGYTF. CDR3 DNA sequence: TGTGCCAGCAGCGGGCTAAGGGGGCCCAACTATGGCTACACCTTC.

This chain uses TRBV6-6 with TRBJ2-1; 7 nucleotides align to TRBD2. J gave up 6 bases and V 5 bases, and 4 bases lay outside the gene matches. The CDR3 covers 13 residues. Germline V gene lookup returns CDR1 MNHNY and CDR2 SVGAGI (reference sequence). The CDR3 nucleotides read TGTGCCAGCAGTACCGGGACTACCAATGAGCAGTTCTTC. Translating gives CASSTGTTNEQFF.

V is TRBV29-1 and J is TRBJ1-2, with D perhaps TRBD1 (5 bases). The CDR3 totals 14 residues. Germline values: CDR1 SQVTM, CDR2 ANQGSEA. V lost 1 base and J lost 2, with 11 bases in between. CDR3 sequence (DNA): TGCAGCGTTGAAGTCACAGGCTCGAACTATGGCTACACCTTC. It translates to CSVEVTGSNYGYTF.